The T cell receptor (beta chain) described here comes from a study of blood T cell repertoires in COVID-19. Overall study: Sources were T cells, B-cell-depleted T cells, or PBMCs; the material itself was cDNA or gDNA.

In this sample, this clone turned up a few times. Germline V gene data show CDR1 as SGHTA and CDR2 as FQGTGA. V was pared by 6 bases and J by 4 bases, with 17 bases between. The CDR3 extends over 15 amino acids. The authors' processing: Amplification with reference gene primers provided the estimates of nucleated cell counts. Produced via immunoSEQ multiplex PCR; TCRdb's table is partial and in-frame only. V and J calls and clone size come straight from that table; D and trimming were deduced from the DNA. The repertoire holds more than 90,000 clones, with 60% to 85% as singletons. The chain combines TRBV7-3 with TRBJ2-3; D may be TRBD2 (5 bases). Sequencing was performed on peripheral blood. The TCR comes from a woman of 80 years or more with acute or convalescent COVID-19. The CDR3 sequence: CASRKDTGSADTQYF. The CDR3 DNA sequence: TGTGCCAGCAGGAAAGATACGGGGAGTGCAGATACGCAGTATTTT.